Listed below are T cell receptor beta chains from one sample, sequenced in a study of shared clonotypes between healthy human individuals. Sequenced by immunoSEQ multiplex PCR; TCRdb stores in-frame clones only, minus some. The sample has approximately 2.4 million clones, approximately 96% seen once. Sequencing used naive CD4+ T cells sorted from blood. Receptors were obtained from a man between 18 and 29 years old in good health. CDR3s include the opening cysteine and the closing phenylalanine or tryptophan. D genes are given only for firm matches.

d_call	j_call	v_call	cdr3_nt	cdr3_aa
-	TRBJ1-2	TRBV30	TGTGCCTGGAGTCCCGGGACCGTGGCGGGCGGCTACACCTTC	CAWSPGTVAGGYTF
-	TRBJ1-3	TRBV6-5	TGTGCCAGCAGTTACTCGACCCCACTTGGAAACACCATATATTTT	CASSYSTPLGNTIYF
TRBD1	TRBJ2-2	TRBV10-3	TGTGCCATCAGTCGGACAGGCTCGAACACCGGGGAGCTGTTTTTT	CAISRTGSNTGELFF
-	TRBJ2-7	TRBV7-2	TGTGCCAGCAGCTTAGAAGGGGGAGCCTACGAGCAGTACTTC	CASSLEGGAYEQYF
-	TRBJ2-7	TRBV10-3	TGTGCCATCAGTGAGCCCGTCAGCTCCTACGAGCAGTACTTC	CAISEPVSSYEQYF
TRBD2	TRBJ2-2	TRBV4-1	TGCGCCAGCAGCCATGTACTAGCGGGAGGGCCCGGGGAGCTGTTTTTT	CASSHVLAGGPGELFF
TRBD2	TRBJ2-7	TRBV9	TGTGCCAGCAGCCCAGGGACTAGCGGCTACGAGCAGTACTTC	CASSPGTSGYEQYF
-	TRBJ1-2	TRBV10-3	TGTGCCGTCATGGGGGCAGGGACAAACTATGGCTACACCTTC	CAVMGAGTNYGYTF
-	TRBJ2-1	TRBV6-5	TGTGCCAGCAGTTACTCGATCACTAGACCCGAGCAGTTCTTC	CASSYSITRPEQFF
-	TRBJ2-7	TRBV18	TGTGCCAGCTCACCGGGGGGTTCCTACGAGCAGTACTTC	CASSPGGSYEQYF
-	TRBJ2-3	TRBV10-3	TGTGCCATCAGTGTGGGGGATACGCAGTATTTT	CAISVGDTQYF
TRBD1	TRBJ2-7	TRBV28	TGTGCCAGCAGTTCCGGGACAGGGCGTGCCTACGAGCAGTACTTC	CASSSGTGRAYEQYF
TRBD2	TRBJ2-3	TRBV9	TGTGCCAGCAGCCCTAAGACTAGCGGGAGGTCAGATACGCAGTATTTT	CASSPKTSGRSDTQYF
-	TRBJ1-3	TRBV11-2	TGTGCCAGCAGTCAAGGACAATCCTCTGGAAACACCATATATTTT	CASSQGQSSGNTIYF
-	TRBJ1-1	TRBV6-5	TGTGCCAGCAGTTTCGACAGGATGAACACTGAAGCTTTCTTT	CASSFDRMNTEAFF
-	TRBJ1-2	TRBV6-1	TGTGCCAGCAGTGACAGGGACTATGGCTACACCTTC	CASSDRDYGYTF